This T cell receptor (beta chain) was sequenced for a study of T cell changes during pregnancy in multiple sclerosis. Some clones are missing from TCRdb's copy, which holds only in-frame ones; the method was immunoSEQ multiplex PCR. The data show approximately 34,000 clones, approximately 87% seen once. The CDR3 has 14 residues. V lost 5 bases and J 4 bases, leaving 14 bases between the germline ends. Per germline, CDR1 SGHAT and CDR2 FQNNGV. The receptor was derived from a female donor with multiple sclerosis, enrolled in a pregnancy study. The rearrangement uses TRBV11-2 and TRBJ1-1; TRBD1 is a possible D gene (5 bases). The sequencing used CD8+ T cells from peripheral blood mononuclear cells, collected after pregnancy. CDR3 in amino acids: CASSLREEGTEAFF. The CDR3 DNA reads as TGTGCCAGCAGCCTCAGGGAGGAGGGCACTGAAGCTTTCTTT.